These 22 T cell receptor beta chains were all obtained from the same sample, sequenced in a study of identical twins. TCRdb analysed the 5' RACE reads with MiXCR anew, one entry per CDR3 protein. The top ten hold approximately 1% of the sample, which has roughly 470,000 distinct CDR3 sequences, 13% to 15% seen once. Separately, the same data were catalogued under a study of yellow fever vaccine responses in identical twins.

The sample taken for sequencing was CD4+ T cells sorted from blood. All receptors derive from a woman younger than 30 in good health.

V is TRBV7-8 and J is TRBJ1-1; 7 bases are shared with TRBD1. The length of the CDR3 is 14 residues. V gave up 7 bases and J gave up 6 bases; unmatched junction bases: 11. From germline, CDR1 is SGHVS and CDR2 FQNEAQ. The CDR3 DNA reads TGTGCCAGCACCGTAACGGACAGGTTACCTGAAGCTTTCTTT. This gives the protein CASTVTDRLPEAFF.

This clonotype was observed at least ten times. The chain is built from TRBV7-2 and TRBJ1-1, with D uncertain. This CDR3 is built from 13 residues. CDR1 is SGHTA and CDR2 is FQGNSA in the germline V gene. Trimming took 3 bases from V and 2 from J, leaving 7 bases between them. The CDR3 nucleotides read TGTGCCAGCAGCTTCGACATTAACACTGAAGCTTTCTTT. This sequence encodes CASSFDINTEAFF.

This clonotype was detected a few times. The CDR3 protein is CASGGSQETQYF. CDR3 coding DNA: TGTGCCTCCGGGGGTAGCCAAGAGACCCAGTACTTC. The chain has TRBV10-3 and TRBJ2-5; D may be TRBD2 (6 bases). Germline loops: CDR1 ENHRY, CDR2 SYGVKD. CDR3 size: 12 residues. V lost 11 bases, J lost 1 base, and 11 bases lay in between.

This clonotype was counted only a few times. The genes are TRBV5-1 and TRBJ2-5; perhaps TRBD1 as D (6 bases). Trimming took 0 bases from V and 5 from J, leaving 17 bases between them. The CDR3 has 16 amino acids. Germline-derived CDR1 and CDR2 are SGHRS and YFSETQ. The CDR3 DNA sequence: TGCGCCAGCAGCTTGGCCAAGGGGCAGGGGTTCGAGACCCAGTACTTC. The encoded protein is CASSLAKGQGFETQYF.

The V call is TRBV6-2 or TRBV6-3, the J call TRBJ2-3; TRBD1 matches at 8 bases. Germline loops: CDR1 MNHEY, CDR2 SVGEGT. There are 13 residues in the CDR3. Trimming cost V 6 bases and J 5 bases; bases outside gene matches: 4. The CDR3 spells CASRLTGEDTQYF. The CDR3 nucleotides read TGTGCCAGCAGACTGACAGGGGAAGATACGCAGTATTTT.

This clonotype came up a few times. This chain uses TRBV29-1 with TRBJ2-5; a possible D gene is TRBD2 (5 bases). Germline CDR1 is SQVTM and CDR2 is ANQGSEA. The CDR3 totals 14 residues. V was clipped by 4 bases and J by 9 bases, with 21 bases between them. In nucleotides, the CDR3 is TGCAGCGTTGCCGCCGGGGTCCCTAATGGGGCCCAGTACTTC. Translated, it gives CSVAAGVPNGAQYF.

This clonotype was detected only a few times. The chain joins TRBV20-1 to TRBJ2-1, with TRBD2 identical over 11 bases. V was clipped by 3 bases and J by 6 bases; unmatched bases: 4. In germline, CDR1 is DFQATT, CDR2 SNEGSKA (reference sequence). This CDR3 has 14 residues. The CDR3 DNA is TGCAGTGCTAGGCCCCTAGCGGGGGGCAATGAGCAGTTCTTC. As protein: CSARPLAGGNEQFF.

CDR3 in amino acids: CSALAVLKEDTQYF. Here the CDR3 DNA reads TGCAGTGCTTTAGCTGTTCTAAAGGAAGATACGCAGTATTTT. V gene TRBV20-1 combines with J gene TRBJ2-3; D gene uncertain. Deletions cut 5 bases from V and 5 bases from J, with 17 bases between. The CDR3 contains 14 residues. The germline CDR1 and CDR2 sequences are DFQATT and SNEGSKA (reference sequence).

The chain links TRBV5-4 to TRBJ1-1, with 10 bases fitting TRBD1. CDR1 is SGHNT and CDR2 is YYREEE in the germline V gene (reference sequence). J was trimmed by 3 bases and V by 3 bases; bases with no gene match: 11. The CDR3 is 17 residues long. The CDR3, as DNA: TGTGCCAGCAGCTCATCGACAGGGGGCATGGGGGACACTGAAGCTTTCTTT. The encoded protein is CASSSSTGGMGDTEAFF.

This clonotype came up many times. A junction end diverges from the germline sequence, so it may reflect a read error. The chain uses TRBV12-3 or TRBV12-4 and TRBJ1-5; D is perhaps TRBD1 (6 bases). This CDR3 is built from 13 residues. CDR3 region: CASSIATGAPQHF. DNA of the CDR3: TGTGCCAGCAGTATAGCAACGGGGGCGCCCCAGCATTTT.

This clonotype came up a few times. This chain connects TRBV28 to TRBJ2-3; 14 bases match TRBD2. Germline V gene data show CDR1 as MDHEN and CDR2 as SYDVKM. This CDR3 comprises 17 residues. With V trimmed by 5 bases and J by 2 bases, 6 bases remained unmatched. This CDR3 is CASSPLGLAGDTDTQYF. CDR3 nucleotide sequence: TGTGCCAGCAGTCCGCTGGGACTAGCGGGGGACACAGATACGCAGTATTTT. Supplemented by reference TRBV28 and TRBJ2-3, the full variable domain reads DVKVTQSSRYLVKRTGEKVFLECVQDMDHENMFWYRQDPGLGLRLIYFSYDVKMKEKGDIPEGYSVSREKKERFSLILESASTNQTSMYLCASSPLGLAGDTDTQYFGPGTRLTVL.

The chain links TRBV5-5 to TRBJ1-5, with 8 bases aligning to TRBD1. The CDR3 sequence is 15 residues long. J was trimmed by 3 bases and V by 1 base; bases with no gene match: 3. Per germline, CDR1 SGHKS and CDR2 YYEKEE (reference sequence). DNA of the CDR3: TGTGCCAGCAGCTTGTGGACAGGGTTCAATCAGCCCCAGCATTTT. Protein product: CASSLWTGFNQPQHF.

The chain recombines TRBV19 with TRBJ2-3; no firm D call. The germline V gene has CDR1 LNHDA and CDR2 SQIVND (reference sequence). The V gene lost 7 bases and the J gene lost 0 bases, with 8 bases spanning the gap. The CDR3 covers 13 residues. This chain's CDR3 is CASTQASTDTQYF. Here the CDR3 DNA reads TGTGCCAGTACGCAGGCCAGCACAGATACGCAGTATTTT.

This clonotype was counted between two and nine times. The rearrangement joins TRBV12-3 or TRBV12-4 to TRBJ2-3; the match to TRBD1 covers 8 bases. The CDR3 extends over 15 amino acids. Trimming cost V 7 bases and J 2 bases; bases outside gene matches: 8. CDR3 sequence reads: CASTPRQGITDTQYF. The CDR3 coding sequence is TGTGCCAGCACCCCCAGACAGGGGATCACAGATACGCAGTATTTT.

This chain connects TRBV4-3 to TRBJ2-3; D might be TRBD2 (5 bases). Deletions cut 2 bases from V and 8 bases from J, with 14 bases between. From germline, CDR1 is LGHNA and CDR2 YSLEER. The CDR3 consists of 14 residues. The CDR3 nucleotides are TGCGCCAGCAGCCAATTACTAGGTTCAGGTACGCAGTATTTT. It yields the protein CASSQLLGSGTQYF.

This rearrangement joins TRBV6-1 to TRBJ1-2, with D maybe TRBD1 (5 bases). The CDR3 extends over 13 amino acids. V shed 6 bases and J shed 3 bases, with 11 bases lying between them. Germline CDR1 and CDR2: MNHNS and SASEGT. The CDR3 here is CASRSGRYYGYTF. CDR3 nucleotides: TGTGCCAGCAGGTCGGGACGGTACTATGGCTACACCTTC.

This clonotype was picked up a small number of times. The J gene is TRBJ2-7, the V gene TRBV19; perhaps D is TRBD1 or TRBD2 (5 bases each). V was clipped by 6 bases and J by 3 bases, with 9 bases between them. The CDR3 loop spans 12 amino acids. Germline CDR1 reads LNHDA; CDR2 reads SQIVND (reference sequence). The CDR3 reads CASRGPFYEQYF. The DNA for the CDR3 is TGTGCCAGTAGGGGACCCTTCTACGAGCAGTACTTC.

For the CDR3, the DNA is TGTGCCAGCAGCTTAGTAGCGGTAGGGGCCAACGTCCTGACTTTC. This sequence encodes CASSLVAVGANVLTF. V usage is TRBV7-2 and J usage is TRBJ2-6; tentatively, D is TRBD2 (6 bases). The CDR3 is made up of 15 amino acids. Trimming removed 1 base at V and 4 bases at J, with 8 bases between. Germline V CDR1 and CDR2: SGHTA, FQGNSA.

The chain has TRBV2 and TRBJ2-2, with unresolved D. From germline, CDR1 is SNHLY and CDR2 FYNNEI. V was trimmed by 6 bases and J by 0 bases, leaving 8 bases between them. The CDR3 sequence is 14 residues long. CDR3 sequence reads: CASRSDTNTGELFF. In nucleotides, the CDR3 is TGTGCCAGCAGATCCGACACGAACACCGGGGAGCTGTTTTTT.

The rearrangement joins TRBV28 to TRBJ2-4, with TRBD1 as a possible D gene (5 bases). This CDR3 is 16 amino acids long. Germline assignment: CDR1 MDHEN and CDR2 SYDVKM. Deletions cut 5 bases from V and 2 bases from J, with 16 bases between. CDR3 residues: CASSPNRGHSKNIQYF. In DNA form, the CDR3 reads TGTGCCAGCAGTCCGAATAGAGGACACTCCAAAAACATTCAGTACTTC. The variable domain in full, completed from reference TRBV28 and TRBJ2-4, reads DVKVTQSSRYLVKRTGEKVFLECVQDMDHENMFWYRQDPGLGLRLIYFSYDVKMKEKGDIPEGYSVSREKKERFSLILESASTNQTSMYLCASSPNRGHSKNIQYFGAGTRLSVL.

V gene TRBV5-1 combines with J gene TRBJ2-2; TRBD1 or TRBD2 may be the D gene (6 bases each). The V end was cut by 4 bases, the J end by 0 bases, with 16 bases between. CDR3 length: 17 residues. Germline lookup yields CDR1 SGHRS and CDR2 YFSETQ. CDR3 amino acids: CASSGGGTIANTGELFF. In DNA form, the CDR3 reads TGCGCCAGCAGCGGAGGGGGGACGATCGCGAACACCGGGGAGCTGTTTTTT.

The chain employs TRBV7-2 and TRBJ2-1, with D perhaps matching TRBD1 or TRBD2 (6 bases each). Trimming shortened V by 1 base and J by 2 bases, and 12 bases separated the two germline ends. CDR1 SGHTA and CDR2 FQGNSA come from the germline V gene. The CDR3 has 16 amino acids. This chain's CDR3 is CASSLGGGTTYNEQFF. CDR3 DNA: TGTGCCAGCAGCTTAGGGGGCGGGACAACCTACAATGAGCAGTTCTTC.